These 31 T cell receptor beta chains came from one sample sequenced in a study of blood T cell repertoires in COVID-19. Assay: immunoSEQ multiplex PCR; the TCRdb copy retains only in-frame clones and omits some. The data contain 70,000 or so clones, 65% to 90% of them singletons. Input material: peripheral blood. The receptor source for this set is an elderly man with acute or convalescent COVID-19.

The V gene is TRBV15, the J gene TRBJ2-3; 9 nucleotides match TRBD2. This CDR3 region has 15 residues. Trimming at V came to 4 bases and at J to 5 bases, leaving 7 bases not matched to a gene. Germline CDR1 is LNHNV and CDR2 is YYDKDF (reference sequence). The CDR3 region has the DNA TGTGCCACCAGCACCGGGCGGGAGGGCCTAGATACGCAGTATTTT. Amino acid sequence: CATSTGREGLDTQYF.

J is TRBJ2-7 and V is TRBV5-4; D is possibly TRBD1 (8 bases). V lost 2 bases and J 4 bases, leaving 10 bases between the germline ends. The length of the CDR3 is 13 residues. In germline, CDR1 is SGHNT, CDR2 YYREEE (reference sequence). CDR3 sequence reads: CASSLQGGYEQYF. CDR3 in DNA: TGTGCCAGCAGCTTACAGGGGGGGTACGAGCAGTACTTC.

The rearrangement joins TRBV28 to TRBJ1-2; D ambiguous. The CDR3 contains 16 residues. The V end was cut by 5 bases, the J end by 6 bases, with 22 bases between. The germline gives CDR1 MDHEN, CDR2 SYDVKM. The CDR3 nucleotides read TGTGCCAGCAGTCTATCTGAGGCGGGCCGACGGGATGGCTACACCTTC. Protein: CASSLSEAGRRDGYTF.

This chain joins TRBV18 and TRBJ1-5; TRBD1 might be the D (6 bases). V shed 5 bases and J shed 3 bases, with 8 bases lying between them. CDR1 is KGHSH and CDR2 is LQKENI in the germline V gene. This CDR3 has 13 residues. CDR3 region: CASSGQTNQPQHF. DNA for the CDR3: TGTGCCAGCTCAGGACAGACCAATCAGCCCCAGCATTTT. Full variable domain (missing parts from reference TRBV18 and TRBJ1-5): NAGVMQNPRHLVRRRGQEARLRCSPMKGHSHVYWYRQLPEEGLKFMVYLQKENIIDESGMPKERFSAEFPKEGPSILRIQQVVRGDSAAYFCASSGQTNQPQHFGDGTRLSIL.

The CDR3 protein is CAWRQGAEGNTIYF. CDR3 nucleotide sequence: TGTGCCTGGAGACAGGGAGCCGAAGGAAACACCATATATTTT. V gene TRBV30 combines with J gene TRBJ1-3; possibly TRBD1 for D (6 bases). The CDR3 has 14 residues. Germline lookup yields CDR1 GTSNPN and CDR2 SVGIG (reference sequence). The V end was cut by 3 bases, the J end by 4 bases, with 13 bases between.

The chain has TRBV11-2 and TRBJ2-7, with 7 bases lining up with TRBD2. CDR3 length: 14 residues. Trimming cost V 3 bases and J 2 bases; bases outside gene matches: 4. Germline CDR1 is SGHAT and CDR2 is FQNNGV. CDR3 in amino acids: CASSFGGGAYEQYF. DNA for the CDR3: TGTGCCAGCAGCTTCGGTGGGGGGGCCTACGAGCAGTACTTC. Combining the CDR3 with reference TRBV11-2 and TRBJ2-7 gives the whole variable domain EAGVAQSPRYKIIEKRQSVAFWCNPISGHATLYWYQQILGQGPKLLIQFQNNGVVDDSQLPKDRFSAERLKGVDSTLKIQPAKLEDSAVYLCASSFGGGAYEQYFGPGTRLTVT.

This clone appeared a few times. The chain has TRBV2 and TRBJ1-2; D gene ambiguous. Trimming took 5 bases from V and 0 from J, leaving 7 bases between them. The CDR3 totals 13 residues. CDR1 is SNHLY and CDR2 is FYNNEI in the germline V gene. Here the CDR3 DNA reads TGTGCCAGCAGTCCCCAGGCTAACTATGGCTACACCTTC. Protein sequence: CASSPQANYGYTF.

This clone has just one count. The CDR3 DNA sequence: TGCGCCAGCAGCCAAGGCCTCGGACAGGGTCAATTTCAGCCCCAGCATTTT. Translation: CASSQGLGQGQFQPQHF. V and J are TRBV4-1 and TRBJ1-5; 8 bases agree with TRBD1. The ends lost 1 base at V and 6 bases at J; junction bases unmatched: 11. CDR1 MGHRA and CDR2 YSYEKL come from the germline V gene. The CDR3 length is 17 residues.

The V gene is TRBV29-1, the J gene TRBJ2-7, with 8 bases matching TRBD1. The CDR3 has 12 residues. Germline values: CDR1 SQVTM, CDR2 ANQGSEA. With V trimmed by 4 bases and J by 2 bases, 1 base remained unmatched. The CDR3 loop is CSVVDRAYEQYF. CDR3 bases: TGCAGCGTTGTGGACAGGGCCTACGAGCAGTACTTC.

The chain has TRBV5-5 and TRBJ1-1; perhaps TRBD1 as D (6 bases). Trimming pared 4 bases from V and 2 bases from J, leaving 12 bases between. Germline V lookup: CDR1 SGHKS, CDR2 YYEKEE (reference sequence). CDR3 length: 14 amino acids. In DNA form, the CDR3 reads TGTGCCAGCAGCCTGACAGGAGATAACACTGAAGCTTTCTTT. Protein: CASSLTGDNTEAFF.

This rearrangement joins TRBV7-8 to TRBJ2-1, with TRBD2 identical over 7 bases. V was pared by 5 bases and J by 2 bases, with 12 bases of the junction left unmatched. CDR3 length: 17 amino acids. Germline V gene data show CDR1 as SGHVS and CDR2 as FQNEAQ. The CDR3 loop is CASSLIPSGYTYNEQFF. The CDR3, as DNA: TGTGCCAGCAGCCTGATCCCTAGCGGCTATACCTACAATGAGCAGTTCTTC. Looking up the rest from reference TRBV7-8 and TRBJ2-1 gives the full variable domain: GAGVSQSPRYKVAKRGQDVALRCDPISGHVSLFWYQQALGQGPEFLTYFQNEAQLDKSGLPSDRFFAERPEGSVSTLKIQRTQQEDSAVYLCASSLIPSGYTYNEQFFGPGTRLTVL.

The chain employs TRBV6-4 and TRBJ1-1, with a weak D call TRBD1 (6 bases). The V end was cut by 5 bases, the J end by 1 base, with 8 bases between. Germline CDR1 MRHNA, CDR2 SNTAGT. The CDR3 covers 13 residues. The DNA for the CDR3 is TGTGCCAGCAGTACGACAGGGAACACTGAAGCTTTCTTT. Its translation is CASSTTGNTEAFF.

The chain couples TRBV27 to TRBJ1-3, with a possible D match to TRBD1 (6 bases). Per the germline V gene, CDR1 is MNHEY and CDR2 is SMNVEV (reference sequence). CDR3 length: 13 amino acids. Trimming pared 6 bases from V and 0 bases from J, leaving 6 bases between. Here the CDR3 DNA reads TGTGCCAGCAGGGACAGCTCTGGAAACACCATATATTTT. This translates into CASRDSSGNTIYF.

The J gene is TRBJ1-4, the V gene TRBV11-2; D remains ambiguous. The CDR3 has 13 residues. From germline, CDR1 is SGHAT and CDR2 FQNNGV. V lost 3 bases and J 4 bases, leaving 6 bases between the germline ends. The CDR3 reads CASSLWSNEKLFF. The CDR3 DNA reads as TGTGCCAGCAGCTTGTGGAGTAATGAAAAACTGTTTTTT.

The chain has TRBV2 and TRBJ1-5; D gene ambiguous. CDR3 length equals 14 residues. Trimming removed 9 bases from V and 5 bases from J, with 17 bases in between. Germline CDR1 and CDR2: SNHLY and FYNNEI. The CDR3 DNA is TGTGCCAGTACCCTCTCCCTAGCCGATCAGCCCCAGCATTTT. Protein sequence: CASTLSLADQPQHF.

The rearrangement links TRBV4-1 to TRBJ1-4; 9 nucleotides align to TRBD1. The V and J ends lost 4 bases and 8 bases, in that order; junction bases with no gene match: 11. The CDR3 sequence is 16 residues long. Germline assignment: CDR1 MGHRA and CDR2 YSYEKL. CDR3 region: CASSLSSGTGWEKLFF. In nucleotides, the CDR3 is TGCGCCAGCAGCCTCAGTTCCGGGACAGGGTGGGAAAAACTGTTTTTT.

The V gene is TRBV4-1, the J gene TRBJ2-2; 8 nucleotides match TRBD2. The V gene's germline CDR1 is MGHRA and CDR2 YSYEKL. The CDR3 spans 17 residues. V was pared by 3 bases and J by 0 bases, with 6 bases of the junction left unmatched. The DNA of the CDR3 is TGCGCCAGCAGCCATATTAGCGGGGTAACGAACACCGGGGAGCTGTTTTTT. This sequence encodes CASSHISGVTNTGELFF.

This clone was detected only once. This chain joins TRBV19 and TRBJ2-7; D is possibly TRBD2 (5 bases). Germline CDR1 reads LNHDA; CDR2 reads SQIVND (reference sequence). Trimming removed 6 bases from V and 3 bases from J, with 21 bases in between. The length of the CDR3 is 16 residues. The CDR3 loop reads CASSPPGSSGFYEQYF. The CDR3 coding sequence is TGTGCCAGTAGCCCCCCGGGATCGAGCGGCTTCTACGAGCAGTACTTC.

This chain joins TRBV10-1 and TRBJ2-3; 9 nucleotides match TRBD2. Germline V gene data show CDR1 as WNHNN and CDR2 as SYGVQD (reference sequence). Trimming took 10 bases from V and 4 from J; bases not matched to a gene: 12. The CDR3 sequence is 15 residues long. The CDR3 loop is CATAGGRAGADTQYF. The CDR3 nucleotides are TGCGCCACCGCCGGCGGGAGGGCCGGTGCAGATACGCAGTATTTT.

The V gene is TRBV27, the J gene TRBJ2-7; TRBD2 matches at 11 bases. CDR1 is MNHEY and CDR2 is SMNVEV in the germline V gene (reference sequence). The J segment lost 0 bases and the V segment lost 2 bases, leaving 15 bases of the junction unmatched. This CDR3 spans 20 amino acids. CDR3 region: CASSLALTSGRARNSYEQYF. The DNA of the CDR3 is TGTGCCAGCAGTTTAGCCCTTACTAGCGGGAGAGCACGGAACTCCTACGAGCAGTACTTC.

This clone was recorded once. DNA of the CDR3: TGTGCCAGTACGCATCAGGCTAACTATGGCTACACCTTC. It translates to CASTHQANYGYTF. The chain uses TRBV6-5 and TRBJ1-2, with unresolved D. V was cut by 9 bases and J by 0 bases, with 11 bases left in between. CDR3 length: 13 amino acids. Per the germline V gene, CDR1 is MNHEY and CDR2 is SVGAGI.

The chain couples TRBV5-1 to TRBJ2-2, with a tentative D call TRBD2 (7 bases). CDR3 size: 15 residues. V was pared by 6 bases and J by 5 bases, with 17 bases between. Germline assignment: CDR1 SGHRS and CDR2 YFSETQ. The CDR3 coding sequence is TGCGCCAGCAAGGGAGGGGGAGCTGGTACCGGGGAGCTGTTTTTT. This translates into CASKGGGAGTGELFF.

V usage is TRBV5-1 and J usage is TRBJ2-5; tentatively, D is TRBD1 (6 bases). The CDR3 contains 14 residues. Germline CDR1 SGHRS, CDR2 YFSETQ. The germline V and J ends were trimmed by 7 bases and 5 bases, with 18 bases remaining between them. CDR3 bases: TGCGCCAGCCGGACAGCGCTTGTCGGGGAGACCCAGTACTTC. Its protein product is CASRTALVGETQYF.

The rearrangement joins TRBV2 to TRBJ2-1, with 8 bases aligning to TRBD1. CDR1 is SNHLY and CDR2 is FYNNEI in the germline V gene. This CDR3 spans 13 amino acids. V trimming: 9 bases; J trimming: 4 bases; junction bases outside the gene matches: 5. CDR3 bases: TGTGCCAGTGTCCGGGACAGGTACAATGAGCAGTTCTTC. This encodes CASVRDRYNEQFF.

The chain combines TRBV19 with TRBJ1-5, with 11 positions matching TRBD1. Germline V lookup: CDR1 LNHDA, CDR2 SQIVND (reference sequence). The V gene end was trimmed by 5 bases and the J gene end by 5 bases; junction bases not matched to a gene: 8. The CDR3 length is 16 residues. CDR3 amino acids: CASSPTGQGAHQPQHF. Here the CDR3 DNA reads TGTGCCAGTAGTCCGACCGGACAGGGGGCACATCAGCCCCAGCATTTT. Complete variable domain (other parts from reference TRBV19 and TRBJ1-5): DGGITQSPKYLFRKEGQNVTLSCEQNLNHDAMYWYRQDPGQGLRLIYYSQIVNDFQKGDIAEGYSVSREKKESFPLTVTSAQKNPTAFYLCASSPTGQGAHQPQHFGDGTRLSIL.

In nucleotides, the CDR3 is TGTGCCAGCAGTTTACGACCAGACAGTGGGAGGGTCCATGAGCAGTTCTTC. This sequence encodes CASSLRPDSGRVHEQFF. The rearrangement joins TRBV28 to TRBJ2-1; 7 bases fit TRBD2. This CDR3 contains 17 residues. The germline V gene has CDR1 MDHEN and CDR2 SYDVKM. After removal of 2 bases from V and 8 bases from J, the junction contained 15 bases not matched to a gene.

This clone was seen more than once but under ten times. The chain employs TRBV6-2 or TRBV6-3 and TRBJ2-7, with TRBD2 identical over 7 bases. The germline V gene has CDR1 MNHEY and CDR2 SVGEGT. The V gene end was trimmed by 0 bases and the J gene end by 7 bases; junction bases not matched to a gene: 12. The CDR3 extends over 16 amino acids. CDR3 nucleotide sequence: TGTGCCAGCAGTTACTCGACTAGCTCATACCCCCCTGAGCAGTACTTC. Translating it yields CASSYSTSSYPPEQYF.

The chain is built from TRBV5-3 and TRBJ2-4; the match to TRBD2 covers 9 bases. TRBV5-3 is noted as an ORF with a role that remains uncertain. The CDR3 spans 16 residues. V lost 0 bases, J lost 1 base, and 2 bases stayed unmatched. The CDR3 DNA reads TGTGCCAGAAGCTTGGAGCGGGAGGCGGCCAAAAACATTCAGTACTTC. Residues: CARSLEREAAKNIQYF.

The chain employs TRBV28 and TRBJ1-1; the D gene is possibly TRBD1 (6 bases). The CDR3 has 14 residues. V lost 6 bases and J 9 bases, leaving 20 bases between the germline ends. Germline values: CDR1 MDHEN, CDR2 SYDVKM. CDR3 in DNA: TGTGCCAGCAGCCAGACAGGTCTCGGGCTGAAAGCTTTCTTT. This gives the protein CASSQTGLGLKAFF.

The chain uses TRBV4-3 and TRBJ2-2, with TRBD2 matching over 8 bases. Germline V gene lookup returns CDR1 LGHNA and CDR2 YSLEER. This CDR3 contains 15 residues. Trimming removed 3 bases from V and 7 bases from J; junction bases left unmatched: 7. CDR3: CASSHLSGVVGELFF. DNA of the CDR3: TGCGCCAGCAGCCATCTTAGCGGGGTAGTCGGGGAGCTGTTTTTT.

V is TRBV4-3 and J is TRBJ1-3; weak D call: TRBD1 (5 bases). The CDR3 is made up of 18 amino acids. Germline V gives CDR1 LGHNA, CDR2 YSLEER. V lost 0 bases and J 0 bases, leaving 15 bases between the germline ends. CDR3 sequence (DNA): TGCGCCAGCAGCCAAGATTCGAGGACATCCGACTCTGGAAACACCATATATTTT. This encodes CASSQDSRTSDSGNTIYF.